Below are 20 T cell receptor beta chains sequenced from a single sample in a study of blood T cells in healthy people across ages. PCR was performed a second time for about 7 to 11 cycles using a sample-barcoded 5' primer and a J-beta primer mix. From the 5' RACE reads, TCRdb called clonotypes with MiXCR, one entry per CDR3 protein. This table holds approximately 800,000 distinct CDR3 sequences, about 59% found once. Sequences were obtained from blood. All receptors come from a man in his thirties or forties in good health.

The chain has TRBV24-1 and TRBJ2-1, with D uncertain. The ends were cut back, 6 bases at V and 0 bases at J, with 14 bases in the middle. The CDR3 length is 16 residues. Germline values: CDR1 KGHDR, CDR2 SFDVKD. The CDR3 region is CATSRTGQSSYNEQFF. DNA of the CDR3: TGTGCCACCAGTCGGACGGGCCAGAGCTCCTACAATGAGCAGTTCTTC.

The chain couples TRBV5-4 to TRBJ1-1, with D perhaps TRBD1 (6 bases). The germline V and J ends were trimmed by 3 bases and 3 bases, with 15 bases remaining between them. Germline lookup yields CDR1 SGHNT and CDR2 YYREEE (reference sequence). The CDR3 is made up of 15 amino acids. The CDR3 DNA sequence: TGTGCCAGCAGCTGGGGTAGTGGACAGCACACTGAAGCTTTCTTT. Protein sequence: CASSWGSGQHTEAFF.

The gene calls are TRBV5-1 and TRBJ2-1; possibly TRBD1 for D (6 bases). The V gene's germline CDR1 is SGHRS and CDR2 YFSETQ. CDR3 length equals 12 residues. V was clipped by 2 bases and J by 8 bases, with 8 bases between them. CDR3 region: CASSFRGYEQFF. The CDR3, as DNA: TGCGCCAGCAGCTTCAGGGGATATGAGCAGTTCTTC.

The chain joins TRBV4-3 to TRBJ1-4, with D maybe TRBD1 (5 bases). This CDR3 is 19 amino acids long. Germline loops: CDR1 LGHNA, CDR2 YSLEER. V was cut by 3 bases and J by 0 bases, with 20 bases left in between. CDR3 sequence: CASSQQTDPRGATNEKLFF. In DNA form, the CDR3 reads TGCGCCAGCAGCCAGCAAACAGACCCCCGGGGGGCAACTAATGAAAAACTGTTTTTT.

V usage is TRBV4-3 and J usage is TRBJ2-1; D remains ambiguous. CDR3 length: 15 amino acids. Trimming removed 1 base from V and 7 bases from J, with 14 bases in between. Germline CDR1 LGHNA, CDR2 YSLEER. The CDR3 loop reads CASSQVRNVGNEQFF. The CDR3 bases are TGCGCCAGCAGCCAAGTGCGGAACGTAGGAAATGAGCAGTTCTTC.

The rearrangement uses TRBV20-1 and TRBJ2-6; D is undetermined. Germline lookup yields CDR1 DFQATT and CDR2 SNEGSKA (reference sequence). V was shortened by 6 bases and J by 0 bases, with 9 bases between the two germline ends. The length of the CDR3 is 14 residues. CDR3 region: CSASAFSGANVLTF. The CDR3 nucleotides are TGCAGTGCCTCAGCCTTCTCTGGGGCCAACGTCCTGACTTTC.

The chain links TRBV3-1 to TRBJ2-5; 8 bases map to TRBD2. V was clipped by 4 bases and J by 6 bases; unmatched bases: 7. Germline loops: CDR1 LGHDT, CDR2 YNNKEL (reference sequence). This CDR3 has 14 residues. This CDR3 reads CASSLLTSDKTQYF. CDR3 nucleotides: TGTGCCAGCAGCCTCTTGACTAGCGACAAGACCCAGTACTTC.

The chain is built from TRBV6-6 and TRBJ2-4; the D is unclear. The J call may be mistaken, given a closer DNA end match to TRBJ2-7. CDR1 and CDR2 from the germline V gene are MNHNY and SVGAGI (reference sequence). This CDR3 spans 12 amino acids. The CDR3 DNA sequence: TGTGCCAGCAGTTACCTATACTACGAGCAGTACTTC. Amino acids: CASSYLYYEQYF.

The chain joins TRBV12-3 or TRBV12-4 to TRBJ2-5; D call uncertain. The length of the CDR3 is 14 residues. Trimming cost V 1 base and J 0 bases, with 6 bases left between them. CDR3 amino acids: CASSLGLYQETQYF. The CDR3 DNA reads TGTGCCAGCAGTTTAGGGTTGTACCAAGAGACCCAGTACTTC.

This clonotype showed up just a few times. The chain joins TRBV9 to TRBJ2-7, with TRBD1 matching over 9 bases. J lost 4 bases, V lost 3 bases, and 5 bases had no gene match. CDR3 length: 14 amino acids. Per germline, CDR1 SGDLS and CDR2 YYNGEE. The CDR3 DNA sequence: TGTGCCAGCAGCGCAGGACAGGGGAGATACGAGCAGTACTTC. Its translation is CASSAGQGRYEQYF.

The chain employs TRBV9 and TRBJ1-4; 8 nucleotides match TRBD1. The CDR3 has 14 amino acids. Looked up from germline, CDR1 is SGDLS and CDR2 is YYNGEE. V was pared by 3 bases and J by 8 bases, with 6 bases of the junction left unmatched. CDR3 sequence reads: CASSAQGAGEKLFF. In DNA form, the CDR3 reads TGTGCCAGCAGCGCTCAGGGGGCTGGCGAAAAACTGTTTTTT.

The chain is built from TRBV9 and TRBJ2-1, with TRBD2 matching 10 bases. Germline V gene data show CDR1 as SGDLS and CDR2 as YYNGEE. The V segment lost 4 bases and the J segment 9 bases; nucleotides outside the gene matches: 10. The CDR3 spans 15 residues. CDR3 region: CASSPSGGANGEQFF. In nucleotides, the CDR3 is TGTGCCAGCAGCCCGAGCGGGGGGGCAAATGGTGAGCAGTTCTTC.

The chain carries TRBV10-3 and TRBJ2-5, with 7 bases lining up with TRBD1. V gave up 7 bases and J gave up 2 bases; unmatched junction bases: 4. Germline CDR1 reads ENHRY; CDR2 reads SYGVKD. The CDR3 extends over 13 amino acids. Here the CDR3 DNA reads TGTGCCATCAAAGGGACAGAGCAAGAGACCCAGTACTTC. It yields the protein CAIKGTEQETQYF.

This clonotype was picked up one time. At one end the junction does not follow the germline gene, possibly because of a read error. The V call is TRBV20-1, the J call TRBJ2-1; TRBD2 agrees at 8 bases. The CDR3 spans 16 residues. The germline gives CDR1 DFQATT, CDR2 SNEGSKA (reference sequence). DNA for the CDR3: TGCAGTGTCCCCGGGGGGGCCGCGTATGTAAGCAATAAGCAGTTCTTC. It translates to CSVPGGAAYVSNKQFF.

This clonotype was detected once. V is TRBV5-1 and J is TRBJ1-5; 9 positions agree with TRBD1. Trimming at V came to 2 bases and at J to 4 bases, leaving 7 bases not matched to a gene. This CDR3 is 16 amino acids long. In germline, CDR1 is SGHRS, CDR2 YFSETQ. The CDR3 loop is CASSFSPTGGNQPQHF. The CDR3 bases are TGCGCCAGCAGCTTTTCACCGACAGGGGGAAATCAGCCCCAGCATTTT.

This chain uses TRBV7-3 with TRBJ1-1; D gene ambiguous. The length of the CDR3 is 14 residues. Germline CDR1 and CDR2: SGHTA and FQGTGA. V was cut by 4 bases and J by 8 bases, with 17 bases left in between. The CDR3 coding sequence is TGTGCCAGCAGCTCCAACCCCCACGACGTAGAAGCTTTCTTT. Translation: CASSSNPHDVEAFF.

V usage is TRBV5-1 and J usage is TRBJ2-3; 7 positions agree with TRBD2. The CDR3 loop spans 17 amino acids. Per the germline V gene, CDR1 is SGHRS and CDR2 is YFSETQ. V dropped 4 bases and J dropped 2; count of bases not matched to a gene: 13. As DNA, the CDR3 is TGCGCCAGCAGCCCCCTATCTACTAGCGCGTCCACAGATACGCAGTATTTT. Its protein product is CASSPLSTSASTDTQYF.

This chain links TRBV5-1 with TRBJ2-7, with 10 bases matching TRBD1. V was pared by 4 bases and J by 4 bases, with 14 bases of the junction left unmatched. Germline V lookup: CDR1 SGHRS, CDR2 YFSETQ. The CDR3 runs to 17 residues. The CDR3 DNA follows: TGCGCCAGCAGCAAAGGCAGAACCGGGACAGGGGAATACGAGCAGTACTTC. Amino acids: CASSKGRTGTGEYEQYF.

CDR3 sequence reads: CASSEARGPRADTQYF. CDR3 in DNA: TGTGCCAGCAGTGAAGCCCGGGGACCCAGAGCAGATACGCAGTATTTT. This rearrangement joins TRBV6-1 to TRBJ2-3; D is tentatively TRBD1 or TRBD2 (5 bases each). Germline V gives CDR1 MNHNS, CDR2 SASEGT. The germline V and J ends were trimmed by 0 bases and 4 bases, with 14 bases remaining between them. The CDR3 has 16 residues.

In this sample, this clonotype turned up once. This chain connects TRBV9 to TRBJ2-4; the D is unclear. The J call is uncertain, as TRBJ2-7 better fits the DNA end. The germline V gene encodes CDR1 SGDLS and CDR2 YYNGEE. The CDR3 consists of 14 residues. The CDR3 DNA is TGTGCCAGCAGCGTAATCAGGAAATCCTACGAGCAGTACTTC. Protein product: CASSVIRKSYEQYF.